This TCR beta chain is drawn from a study of blood T cell repertoires in COVID-19. Measured with immunoSEQ multiplex PCR; TCRdb has only the in-frame clones, and not every one. The table includes 360,000 or so clones, roughly four fifths detected once. Germline V gene data show CDR1 as LNHDA and CDR2 as SQIVND (reference sequence). The CDR3 sequence is 15 residues long. V was cut by 3 bases and J by 0 bases, with 10 bases left in between. The sequenced material came from PBMCs or T cells enriched from blood (not recorded which). V gene TRBV19 combines with J gene TRBJ2-3, with D perhaps matching TRBD2 (5 bases). The TCR comes from a woman aged 50 to 65 who had recovered from COVID-19. The CDR3 nucleotides read TGTGCCAGTAGTATGGGAGAGCTAAGCACAGATACGCAGTATTTT. Encoded protein: CASSMGELSTDTQYF. Variable domain in full (rest from reference TRBV19 and TRBJ2-3): DGGITQSPKYLFRKEGQNVTLSCEQNLNHDAMYWYRQDPGQGLRLIYYSQIVNDFQKGDIAEGYSVSREKKESFPLTVTSAQKNPTAFYLCASSMGELSTDTQYFGPGTRLTVL.